A single sample is the source of the 19 T cell receptor beta chains below, sequenced in a study of shared clonotypes between healthy human individuals. Measured with immunoSEQ multiplex PCR; TCRdb has only the in-frame clones, and not every one. The data show 800,000 to 1,200,000 clones, approximately 78% seen once. The sample consisted of memory CD4+ T cells from PBMCs. Subset of the sample: CD45RA-negative fraction. The receptors originated from a man aged 18 to 30 in good health. Some clones in this sample may be carry-over from other donors' samples.

This chain joins TRBV29-1 and TRBJ1-1; D perhaps matches TRBD1 (5 bases). The CDR3 sequence is 13 residues long. The V end lost 6 bases, the J end lost 5 bases, and 16 bases lay between the germline ends. Germline lookup yields CDR1 SQVTM and CDR2 ANQGSEA. CDR3 nucleotides: TGCAGCGTCCCGGGGGAGGGATTTACTGAAGCTTTCTTT. It codes for CSVPGEGFTEAFF.

The chain uses TRBV7-2 and TRBJ1-4; D call uncertain. This CDR3 region has 15 residues. The V end lost 5 bases, the J end lost 0 bases, and 10 bases lay between the germline ends. In germline, CDR1 is SGHTA, CDR2 FQGNSA. The DNA of the CDR3 is TGTGCCAGCAGCCCCTTACCGGCAACTAATGAAAAACTGTTTTTT. Protein product: CASSPLPATNEKLFF.

The rearrangement joins TRBV10-1 to TRBJ2-1; tentative D call: TRBD2 (5 bases). The CDR3 runs 15 residues. Germline V gives CDR1 WNHNN, CDR2 SYGVQD (reference sequence). The V gene lost 3 bases and the J gene lost 8 bases, with 17 bases spanning the gap. CDR3 sequence: CASSEGQPGKDEQFF. The CDR3 DNA follows: TGCGCCAGCAGTGAAGGGCAGCCGGGGAAGGATGAGCAGTTCTTC.

The V gene is TRBV18, the J gene TRBJ2-1; the D call may be TRBD1 or TRBD2 (5 bases each). The CDR3 contains 14 residues. CDR1 and CDR2 from the germline V gene are KGHSH and LQKENI. V was clipped by 3 bases and J by 4 bases, with 10 bases between them. The CDR3 here is CASSPRDGYNEQFF. The CDR3 DNA is TGTGCCAGCTCACCCCGGGACGGTTACAATGAGCAGTTCTTC.

This sequence joins TRBV19 and TRBJ1-5, with TRBD1 identical over 9 bases. The length of the CDR3 is 13 residues. In germline, CDR1 is LNHDA, CDR2 SQIVND (reference sequence). The V segment lost 6 bases and the J segment 11 bases; nucleotides outside the gene matches: 8. The CDR3 sequence: CASRRDRARAQHF. CDR3 nucleotide sequence: TGTGCCAGTAGAAGGGACAGGGCTAGGGCCCAGCATTTT. The full variable domain, its missing parts supplied by reference TRBV19 and TRBJ1-5, is DGGITQSPKYLFRKEGQNVTLSCEQNLNHDAMYWYRQDPGQGLRLIYYSQIVNDFQKGDIAEGYSVSREKKESFPLTVTSAQKNPTAFYLCASRRDRARAQHFGDGTRLSIL.

J is TRBJ2-5 and V is TRBV29-1; D ambiguous. The CDR3 length is 12 residues. The germline V gene has CDR1 SQVTM and CDR2 ANQGSEA. V lost 5 bases, J lost 0 bases, and 7 bases lay in between. CDR3 sequence: CSVNRDQETQYF. DNA for the CDR3: TGCAGCGTTAATAGAGACCAAGAGACCCAGTACTTC.

The CDR3 is CASSHISPGLLAGEHTQYF. In DNA, the CDR3 is TGTGCCAGCAGCCACATTTCCCCCGGGTTGCTAGCGGGAGAACATACGCAGTATTTT. The rearrangement links TRBV28 to TRBJ2-3, with 10 bases lining up with TRBD2. Trimming took 6 bases from V and 7 from J; bases not matched to a gene: 22. Germline values: CDR1 MDHEN, CDR2 SYDVKM. The CDR3 is 19 amino acids.

The chain combines TRBV19 with TRBJ1-5; TRBD1 agrees at 7 bases. CDR3 length equals 16 residues. CDR1 and CDR2 (germline): LNHDA, SQIVND (reference sequence). With V trimmed by 7 bases and J by 1 base, 10 bases remained unmatched. CDR3: CASTLTGLGSNQPQHF. CDR3 bases: TGTGCCAGTACTTTGACAGGGCTCGGGAGCAATCAGCCCCAGCATTTT.

The V and J genes are TRBV11-2 and TRBJ2-7; D perhaps matches TRBD1 (6 bases). CDR3 length: 15 residues. Deletions cut 5 bases from V and 6 bases from J, with 20 bases between. Per germline, CDR1 SGHAT and CDR2 FQNNGV. CDR3 loop: CASSLTGSGLGEQYF. CDR3 DNA: TGTGCCAGCAGCCTTACAGGGTCCGGCTTGGGCGAGCAGTACTTC.

On this clone: A far larger clone is one nucleotide away, so this likely arose from a read error. The chain couples TRBV4-3 to TRBJ2-2; D call uncertain. The CDR3 has 13 residues. Germline V CDR1 and CDR2: LGHNA, YSLEER. Trimming shortened V by 4 bases and J by 0 bases, and 3 bases separated the two germline ends. CDR3 sequence reads: CASSPPNTGELFF. The CDR3 DNA reads as TGCGCCAGCAGCCCCCCGAACACCGGGGAGCTGTTTTTT.

This clone was detected many times. The chain joins TRBV21-1 to TRBJ2-2; the DNA was not compared with TRBD1, the D call given in the table. TRBV21-1 is a listed pseudogene. The length of the CDR3 is 16 residues. CDR3 residues: CASSKVGPANTGELFF. Written as DNA, the CDR3 is TGTGCCAGCAGCAAAGTGGGGCCAGCGAACACCGGGGAGCTGTTTTTT.

As to this clone: At one of its ends the junction is not consistent with the germline gene, which may arise from a read error. The V gene is TRBV11-2, the J gene TRBJ2-1; 7 bases match TRBD1. Germline loops: CDR1 SGHAT, CDR2 FQNNGV. The CDR3 totals 11 residues. The CDR3 here is CASTTGAVRIF. The DNA for the CDR3 is TGTGCCAGCACCACAGGGGCGGTGAGGATCTTC.

The chain recombines TRBV5-6 with TRBJ2-3; no firm D call. Trimming left V 2 bases short and J 8 bases short, with 6 bases between. Germline CDR1 is SGHDT and CDR2 is YYEEEE. This CDR3 has 11 amino acids. The CDR3 protein is CASSLSSTQYF. CDR3 bases: TGTGCCAGCAGCTTAAGCAGTACGCAGTATTTT. The whole variable domain, filled in from reference TRBV5-6 and TRBJ2-3, reads DAGVTQSPTHLIKTRGQQVTLRCSPKSGHDTVSWYQQALGQGPQFIFQYYEEEERQRGNFPDRFSGHQFPNYSSELNVNALLLGDSALYLCASSLSSTQYFGPGTRLTVL.

The chain carries TRBV28 and TRBJ2-7; no firm D call. Trimming took 4 bases from V and 5 from J, leaving 6 bases between them. Germline loops: CDR1 MDHEN, CDR2 SYDVKM. The CDR3 consists of 11 residues. In nucleotides, the CDR3 is TGTGCCAGCAGTTCTTACGACGAGCAGTACTTC. Translated: CASSSYDEQYF.

This clone was counted between two and nine times. This sequence joins TRBV5-4 and TRBJ2-3; tentative D call: TRBD2 (6 bases). CDR1 SGHNT and CDR2 YYREEE come from the germline V gene (reference sequence). CDR3 size: 15 residues. V lost 1 base and J 0 bases, leaving 9 bases between the germline ends. The DNA of the CDR3 is TGTGCCAGCAGCTTGCCCGGGAGTAGCACAGATACGCAGTATTTT. Its translation is CASSLPGSSTDTQYF.

J is TRBJ1-1 and V is TRBV28, with D hard to call. Germline V gene sequence: CDR1 MDHEN, CDR2 SYDVKM. V was trimmed by 6 bases and J by 8 bases, leaving 19 bases between them. CDR3 length: 14 amino acids. The DNA for the CDR3 is TGTGCCAGCAGCCTTCCAAACCCCACTTCCGAAGCTTTCTTT. Protein sequence: CASSLPNPTSEAFF. Complete variable domain (other parts from reference TRBV28 and TRBJ1-1): DVKVTQSSRYLVKRTGEKVFLECVQDMDHENMFWYRQDPGLGLRLIYFSYDVKMKEKGDIPEGYSVSREKKERFSLILESASTNQTSMYLCASSLPNPTSEAFFGQGTRLTVV.

The J gene is TRBJ2-5, the V gene TRBV20-1; no reliable D call. The V gene's germline CDR1 is DFQATT and CDR2 SNEGSKA (reference sequence). The CDR3 spans 11 residues. V lost 7 bases, J lost 4 bases, and 10 bases lay in between. The CDR3 sequence: CSVTRGETQYF. The CDR3 DNA reads TGCAGTGTCACCCGTGGAGAGACCCAGTACTTC.

As concerns this clone: This likely stems from a read error, as it lies one base from a far larger clone. J is TRBJ2-3 and V is TRBV27; TRBD1 agrees at 7 bases. V was clipped by 3 bases and J by 2 bases; unmatched bases: 2. The CDR3 loop spans 14 amino acids. The germline gives CDR1 MNHEY, CDR2 SMNVEV (reference sequence). The CDR3 is CASSLTGYTDTQYF. As DNA, the CDR3 is TGTGCCAGCAGTTTGACAGGGTACACAGATACGCAGTATTTT.

The chain has TRBV2 and TRBJ2-3; 7 nucleotides line up with TRBD2. V shed 4 bases and J 0 bases; nucleotides not matched to a gene: 4. The CDR3 sequence is 15 residues long. The germline V gene encodes CDR1 SNHLY and CDR2 FYNNEI. CDR3 sequence: CASSVGGGSTDTQYF. DNA of the CDR3: TGTGCCAGCAGTGTGGGGGGAGGGAGCACAGATACGCAGTATTTT.